The present entry profiles one TCR beta chain with its context. Libraries were prepared by immunoSEQ multiplex PCR; TCRdb keeps only in-frame clonotypes and omits some of them. The table shows under 100,000 clones, with around 85% occurring only once. These data originate in a study of blood T cell repertoires in COVID-19. Looking at the study overall: Both acute and convalescent COVID-19 samples were obtained from the United States, Italy and Spain. Nucleic acid was either cDNA or gDNA, and it came from T cells, B-cell-depleted T cells, or PBMCs.

The CDR3 is made up of 16 amino acids. V lost 1 base, J lost 5 bases, and 10 bases stayed unmatched. Germline CDR1 is SEHNR and CDR2 is FQNEAQ (reference sequence). V and J are TRBV7-9 and TRBJ1-2; TRBD1 matches 7 bases. This sequence originates from a man at least 80 years old with active or convalescent COVID-19. The specimen sequenced was peripheral blood. The chain's CDR3 is CASSLVQGGAPYGYTF. CDR3 nucleotides: TGTGCCAGCAGCTTAGTTCAGGGGGGCGCCCCGTATGGCTACACCTTC.